The T cell receptor (beta chain) described here comes from a study of radiation and T cells in renal cell carcinoma. Germline V CDR1 and CDR2: MNHNS, SASEGT. V lost 11 bases and J 3 bases, leaving 10 bases between the germline ends. The CDR3 extends over 11 amino acids. Noted treatment: treatment-naive control, cytoreductive nephrectomy. Treatment-naive patients without radiation supplied the control tumors at nephrectomy. Control tumor donors were several females and roughly ten males, median age around 62 years. In regard to this clone: Its target is not known.

Broader study findings: Tumor samples were small regions of approximately 1 g. Compared with controls, irradiated tumors showed greater TCR clonality.

The method was immunoSEQ multiplex PCR; TCRdb's version includes in-frame clones alone and lacks a portion of them. The sample lists some 20,000 clones; 45% to 65% were seen once. The rearrangement joins TRBV6-1 to TRBJ1-1; D unresolved. Sample: tumor tissue, taken from a patient whose treatment was nephrectomy without radiotherapy. The TCR sequence derives from a human donor with renal cell carcinoma. The CDR3 protein is CAVQQYTEAFF. The CDR3 DNA is TGTGCCGTACAGCAATACACTGAAGCTTTCTTT.